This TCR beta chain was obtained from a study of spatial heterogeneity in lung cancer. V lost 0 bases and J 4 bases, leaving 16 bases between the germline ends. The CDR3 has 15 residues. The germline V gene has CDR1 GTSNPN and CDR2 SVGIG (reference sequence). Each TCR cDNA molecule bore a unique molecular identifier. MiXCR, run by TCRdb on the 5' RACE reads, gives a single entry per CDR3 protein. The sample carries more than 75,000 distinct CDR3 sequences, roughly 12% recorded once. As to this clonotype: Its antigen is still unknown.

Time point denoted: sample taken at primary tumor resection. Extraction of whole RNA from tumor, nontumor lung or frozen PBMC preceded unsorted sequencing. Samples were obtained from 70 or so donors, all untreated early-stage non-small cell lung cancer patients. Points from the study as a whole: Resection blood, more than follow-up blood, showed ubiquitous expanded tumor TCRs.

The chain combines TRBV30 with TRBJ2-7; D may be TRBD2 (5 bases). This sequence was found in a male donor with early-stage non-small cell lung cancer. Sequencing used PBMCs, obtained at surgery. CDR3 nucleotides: TGTGCCTGGAGTGTGGGAGATCCCTTTGTTTACGAGCAGTACTTC. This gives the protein CAWSVGDPFVYEQYF.